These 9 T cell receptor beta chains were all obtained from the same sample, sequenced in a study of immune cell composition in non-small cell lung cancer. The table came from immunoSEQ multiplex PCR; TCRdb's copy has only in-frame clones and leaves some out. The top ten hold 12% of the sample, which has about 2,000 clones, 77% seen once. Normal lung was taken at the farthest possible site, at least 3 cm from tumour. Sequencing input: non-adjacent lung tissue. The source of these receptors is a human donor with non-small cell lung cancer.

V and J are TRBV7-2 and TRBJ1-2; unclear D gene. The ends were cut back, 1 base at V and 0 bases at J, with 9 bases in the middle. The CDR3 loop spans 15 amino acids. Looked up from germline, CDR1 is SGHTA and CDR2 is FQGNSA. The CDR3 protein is CASSLGGSANYGYTF. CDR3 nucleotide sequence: TGTGCCAGCAGCTTAGGAGGGTCCGCTAACTATGGCTACACCTTC. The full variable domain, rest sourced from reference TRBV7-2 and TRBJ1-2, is GAGVSQSPSNKVTEKGKDVELRCDPISGHTALYWYRQSLGQGLEFLIYFQGNSAPDKSGLPSDRFSAERTGGSVSTLTIQRTQQEDSAVYLCASSLGGSANYGYTFGSGTRLTVV.

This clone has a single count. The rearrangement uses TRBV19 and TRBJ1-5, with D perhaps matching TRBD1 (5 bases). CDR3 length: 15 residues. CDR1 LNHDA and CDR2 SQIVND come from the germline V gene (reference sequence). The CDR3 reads CGNYGAGPDNQPQHF. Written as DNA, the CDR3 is TGTGGGAATTATGGGGCGGGACCCGACAATCAGCCCCAGCATTTT.

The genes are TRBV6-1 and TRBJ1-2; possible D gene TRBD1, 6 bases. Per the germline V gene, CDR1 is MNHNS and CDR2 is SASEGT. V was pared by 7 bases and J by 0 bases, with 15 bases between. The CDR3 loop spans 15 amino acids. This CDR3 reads CASTRGAGTNYGYTF. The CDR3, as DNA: TGTGCCAGCACCAGGGGTGCAGGGACTAACTATGGCTACACCTTC.

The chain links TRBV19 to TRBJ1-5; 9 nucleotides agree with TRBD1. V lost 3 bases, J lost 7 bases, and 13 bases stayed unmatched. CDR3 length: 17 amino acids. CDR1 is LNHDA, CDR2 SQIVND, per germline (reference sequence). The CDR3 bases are TGTGCCAGTAGTATCAGGAGGCGGACAGGGGAGGGACAGCCCCAGCATTTT. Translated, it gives CASSIRRRTGEGQPQHF.

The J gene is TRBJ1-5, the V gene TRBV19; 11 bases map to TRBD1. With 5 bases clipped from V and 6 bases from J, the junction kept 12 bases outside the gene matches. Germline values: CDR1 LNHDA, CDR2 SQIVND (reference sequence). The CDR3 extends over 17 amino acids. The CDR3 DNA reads TGTGCCAGTAGTTTCAGACTAGGACAGGGGGCAGGTCAGCCCCAGCATTTT. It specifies CASSFRLGQGAGQPQHF.

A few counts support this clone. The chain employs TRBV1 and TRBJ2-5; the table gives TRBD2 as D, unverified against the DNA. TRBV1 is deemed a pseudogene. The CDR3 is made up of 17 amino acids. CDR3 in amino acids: CTSSQDSSGVIQETQYF. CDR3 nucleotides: TGCACCAGCAGCCAAGATTCTAGCGGGGTCATCCAAGAGACCCAGTACTTC.

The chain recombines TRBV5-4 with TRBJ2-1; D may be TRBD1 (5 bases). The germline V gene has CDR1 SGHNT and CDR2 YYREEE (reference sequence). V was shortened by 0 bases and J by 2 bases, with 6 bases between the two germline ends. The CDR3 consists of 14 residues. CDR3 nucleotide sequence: TGTGCCAGCAGCTTGGAACAGGCCTACAATGAGCAGTTCTTC. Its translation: CASSLEQAYNEQFF.

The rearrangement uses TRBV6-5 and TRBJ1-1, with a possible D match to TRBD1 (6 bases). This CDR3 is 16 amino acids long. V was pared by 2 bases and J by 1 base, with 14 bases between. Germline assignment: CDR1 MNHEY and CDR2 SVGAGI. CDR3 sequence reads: CASSYLDVQGNTEAFF. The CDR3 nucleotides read TGTGCCAGCAGTTACCTCGATGTACAGGGGAACACTGAAGCTTTCTTT.

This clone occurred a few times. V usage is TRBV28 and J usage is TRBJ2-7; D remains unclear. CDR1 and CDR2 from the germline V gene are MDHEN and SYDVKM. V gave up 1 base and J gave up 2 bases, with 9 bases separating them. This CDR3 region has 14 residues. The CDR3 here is CASSLYPPAYEQYF. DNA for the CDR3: TGTGCCAGCAGTTTATATCCCCCTGCCTACGAGCAGTACTTC.